This T cell receptor beta chain was captured by sequencing in a study of blood T cell repertoires in COVID-19. How the authors handled the data: Estimated nucleated cell counts came from reference gene primer amplification. The method was immunoSEQ multiplex PCR; TCRdb's version includes in-frame clones alone and lacks a portion of them. V, J and clone size were drawn from that table, and D and trimming were deduced from the DNA. The sample carries roughly 200,000 clones, 75% to 90% recorded once. This clonotype was obtained from a woman aged 25 to 39 who had been exposed to COVID-19. What was sequenced was PBMCs or T cells enriched from blood (not recorded which).

CDR3 in DNA: TGTGCCAGCAGCCAGGGGGACTCCAGCAATCAGCCCCAGCATTTT. The encoded protein is CASSQGDSSNQPQHF. The chain carries TRBV3-1 (or the pseudogene TRBV3-2) and TRBJ1-5; possible D gene TRBD1, 5 bases. Per the germline V gene, CDR1 is LGHDT and CDR2 is YNNKEL (reference sequence). Trimming took 3 bases from V and 1 from J, leaving 10 bases between them. This CDR3 has 15 residues.